Each of the 24 T cell receptor beta chains below was sequenced from the same sample in a study of T cell responses to AZD1222 COVID-19 vaccine. Using immunoSEQ multiplex PCR, the repertoire was profiled, and TCRdb retains in-frame clones only, with some absent. The data contain roughly 150,000 clones, more than 85% of them singletons. This material consisted of peripheral blood, taken 28 days after the second AZD1222 dose. The receptors derive from an adult who received the AZD1222 COVID-19 vaccine.

CDR3 DNA: TGTGCCAGTAGTATCGACAGGGACGGCTACACCTTC. Translating it yields CASSIDRDGYTF. The gene calls are TRBV19 and TRBJ1-2; 7 bases are shared with TRBD1. Unmatched junction bases numbered 3, after V lost 3 bases and J lost 8 bases. This CDR3 is built from 12 residues. Germline V CDR1 and CDR2: LNHDA, SQIVND (reference sequence).

This clone has more than one count but fewer than ten. Sequence at one end of the junction differs from germline and may be a read error. The chain recombines TRBV27 with TRBJ2-7; D gene uncertain. Germline values: CDR1 MNHEY, CDR2 SMNVEV (reference sequence). This CDR3 is 14 amino acids long. The CDR3 region is CASSLYGSEPTVSF. The CDR3 coding sequence is TGTGCCAGCAGTTTATACGGGTCCGAACCGACTGTAAGCTTC.

This chain uses TRBV9 with TRBJ1-2; the D gene is possibly TRBD1 (5 bases). CDR3 size: 13 residues. Germline lookup yields CDR1 SGDLS and CDR2 YYNGEE. Trimming left V 6 bases short and J 3 bases short, with 12 bases between. CDR3 region: CASTPRAYYGYTF. The DNA of the CDR3 is TGTGCCAGCACCCCCAGGGCTTACTATGGCTACACCTTC.

This chain links TRBV7-3 with TRBJ2-2; the match to TRBD1 covers 9 bases. V shed 2 bases, J shed 3 bases, and the junction held 7 bases outside the gene matches. The germline V gene has CDR1 SGHTA and CDR2 FQGTGA. This CDR3 is built from 17 residues. The CDR3 sequence: CASSLGPGQGDTGELFF. The CDR3 region has the DNA TGTGCCAGCAGCTTAGGACCGGGACAGGGAGACACCGGGGAGCTGTTTTTT.

The genes are TRBV4-2 and TRBJ2-7; 8 bases fit TRBD2. Trimming took 3 bases from V and 7 from J; bases not matched to a gene: 5. Germline V gene sequence: CDR1 LGHNA, CDR2 YNFKEQ. The CDR3 loop spans 13 amino acids. In nucleotides, the CDR3 is TGTGCCAGCAGCCACCCGGGGGGGGCGGAGCAGTACTTC. It codes for CASSHPGGAEQYF.

The chain combines TRBV21-1 with TRBJ2-2; TRBD1, the table's D call, lacks a check against the DNA. TRBV21-1 is flagged as a pseudogene. The CDR3 is 18 residues long. The CDR3 spells CASSAPCPGQGNTGELFF. As DNA, the CDR3 is TGTGCCAGCAGCGCCCCATGTCCGGGACAGGGCAACACCGGGGAGCTGTTTTTT.

The chain links TRBV27 to TRBJ1-3, with no clear D. The CDR3 runs 14 residues. V lost 8 bases and J 3 bases, leaving 14 bases between the germline ends. Germline CDR1 MNHEY, CDR2 SMNVEV (reference sequence). In nucleotides, the CDR3 is TGTGCCAGCCGACCGTCTGGGATTGGAAACACCATATATTTT. It specifies CASRPSGIGNTIYF.

The chain carries TRBV6-5 and TRBJ1-2, with D maybe TRBD1 (5 bases). The CDR3 contains 15 residues. Germline V gene sequence: CDR1 MNHEY, CDR2 SVGAGI. The V gene lost 0 bases and the J gene lost 2 bases, with 10 bases spanning the gap. This CDR3 reads CASSYSRQPNYGYTF. The CDR3 nucleotides are TGTGCCAGCAGTTACTCGAGACAGCCCAACTATGGCTACACCTTC.

The V and J genes are TRBV11-3 and TRBJ2-7, with 8 nucleotides matching TRBD1. This CDR3 is built from 14 residues. The germline gives CDR1 SGHNT, CDR2 YENEEA. Trimming at V came to 1 base and at J to 5 bases, leaving 4 bases not matched to a gene. CDR3 sequence (DNA): TGTGCCAGCAGCTTAGGACAACAGGGGGACGAGCAGTACTTC. Its translation: CASSLGQQGDEQYF. Complete variable domain (other parts from reference TRBV11-3 and TRBJ2-7): EAGVVQSPRYKIIEKKQPVAFWCNPISGHNTLYWYLQNLGQGPELLIRYENEEAVDDSQLPKDRFSAERLKGVDSTLKIQPAELGDSAVYLCASSLGQQGDEQYFGPGTRLTVT.

The chain recombines TRBV2 with TRBJ2-3; unclear D gene. Germline values: CDR1 SNHLY, CDR2 FYNNEI. This CDR3 region has 14 residues. Deletions cut 7 bases from V and 0 bases from J, with 11 bases between. The CDR3 DNA sequence: TGTGCCAGCAATCCAAGCACTAGCACAGATACGCAGTATTTT. Translation gives CASNPSTSTDTQYF.

The V gene is TRBV5-1, the J gene TRBJ2-7; D unclear. Between the trimmed V and J ends, which lost 0 bases and 3 bases, there was a span of 10 bases. CDR3 length: 14 amino acids. Germline V gives CDR1 SGHRS, CDR2 YFSETQ. CDR3 coding DNA: TGCGCCAGCAGCTTGGATGTGACGGACTACGAGCAGTACTTC. The encoded protein is CASSLDVTDYEQYF.

The CDR3 DNA reads as TGTGCCAGCTCACCAACCCTGGGCAGGGGGCGCACAGATACGCAGTATTTT. Its translation: CASSPTLGRGRTDTQYF. The V gene is TRBV18, the J gene TRBJ2-3; 8 nucleotides align to TRBD1. The CDR3 covers 17 residues. V lost 2 bases, J lost 1 base, and 8 bases stayed unmatched. Germline V gene lookup returns CDR1 KGHSH and CDR2 LQKENI.

The chain carries TRBV5-1 and TRBJ2-1, with 9 bases fitting TRBD2. CDR1 and CDR2 (germline): SGHRS, YFSETQ. This CDR3 region has 19 residues. Trimming took 4 bases from V and 0 from J; bases not matched to a gene: 14. CDR3: CASSLELAGLYSSYNEQFF. For the CDR3, the DNA is TGCGCCAGCAGCCTCGAGCTAGCGGGATTATATAGCTCCTACAATGAGCAGTTCTTC.

This clone was picked up a small number of times. The V and J genes are TRBV23-1 and TRBJ2-7; D tentatively reads TRBD1 or TRBD2 (5 bases each). Being an ORF, TRBV23-1 has a function that is uncertain. The V and J ends lost 5 bases and 0 bases respectively, with 14 bases between them. This CDR3 is 15 amino acids long. CDR3 protein: CASSRFGTFSYEQYF. CDR3 nucleotide sequence: TGCGCCAGCAGTAGGTTTGGGACCTTCTCCTACGAGCAGTACTTC.

The chain joins TRBV19 to TRBJ2-1; unclear D gene. This CDR3 is built from 15 residues. The germline CDR1 and CDR2 sequences are LNHDA and SQIVND (reference sequence). Trimming cost V 5 bases and J 6 bases, with 17 bases left between them. Here the CDR3 DNA reads TGTGCCAGTAGTGGCCCGACGGGCTTGGTCAATGAGCAGTTCTTC. The encoded protein is CASSGPTGLVNEQFF.

V usage is TRBV5-4 and J usage is TRBJ2-3, with 7 bases matching TRBD2. Germline V gives CDR1 SGHNT, CDR2 YYREEE (reference sequence). This CDR3 comprises 16 residues. V was pared by 5 bases and J by 5 bases, with 14 bases of the junction left unmatched. Here the CDR3 reads CASRVGLAAPEDTQYF. The DNA for the CDR3 is TGTGCCAGCAGGGTGGGGCTAGCGGCTCCGGAAGATACGCAGTATTTT.

The rearrangement uses TRBV2 and TRBJ1-1; maybe TRBD1 (5 bases). CDR3 size: 15 residues. The germline CDR1 and CDR2 sequences are SNHLY and FYNNEI. The V end was cut by 7 bases, the J end by 1 base, with 16 bases between. CDR3 DNA sequence: TGTGCCAGCAAGGCAGGGAGGGAATCGAACACTGAAGCTTTCTTT. Translating it yields CASKAGRESNTEAFF.

The V and J genes are TRBV18 and TRBJ2-5; no clear D. V dropped 2 bases and J dropped 2 bases, with 9 bases sitting between them. This CDR3 region has 14 residues. CDR1 is KGHSH and CDR2 is LQKENI in the germline V gene. This CDR3 is CASSPIGGQETQYF. CDR3 bases: TGTGCCAGCTCACCAATCGGCGGACAAGAGACCCAGTACTTC.

This chain uses TRBV18 with TRBJ1-6; D may be TRBD1 (5 bases). The CDR3 is made up of 17 amino acids. CDR1 is KGHSH, CDR2 LQKENI, per germline. Trimming removed 3 bases at V and 0 bases at J, with 12 bases between. CDR3 in DNA: TGTGCCAGCTCACCGGGACTTAGGAGCTCCTATAATTCACCCCTCCACTTT. Translation: CASSPGLRSSYNSPLHF. Full variable domain (remainder filled in from reference TRBV18 and TRBJ1-6): NAGVMQNPRHLVRRRGQEARLRCSPMKGHSHVYWYRQLPEEGLKFMVYLQKENIIDESGMPKERFSAEFPKEGPSILRIQQVVRGDSAAYFCASSPGLRSSYNSPLHFGNGTRLTVT.

V gene TRBV10-3 combines with J gene TRBJ1-2; a weak D match, TRBD1 (5 bases). The CDR3 covers 14 residues. Trimming cost V 2 bases and J 10 bases, with 17 bases left between them. Germline-derived CDR1 and CDR2 are ENHRY and SYGVKD. This CDR3 is CAISENGQGGVYTF. The CDR3 nucleotides are TGTGCCATCAGTGAGAACGGGCAGGGTGGTGTCTACACCTTC.

This sequence joins TRBV19 and TRBJ1-2; no reliable D call. CDR3 length: 16 amino acids. CDR1 LNHDA and CDR2 SQIVND come from the germline V gene (reference sequence). The V gene lost 0 bases and the J gene lost 5 bases, with 16 bases spanning the gap. The CDR3: CASSIDQEGWQYGYTF. DNA of the CDR3: TGTGCCAGTAGTATAGATCAGGAGGGCTGGCAGTATGGCTACACCTTC. The full variable domain, in which reference TRBV19 and TRBJ1-2 provide the parts outside the CDR3, is DGGITQSPKYLFRKEGQNVTLSCEQNLNHDAMYWYRQDPGQGLRLIYYSQIVNDFQKGDIAEGYSVSREKKESFPLTVTSAQKNPTAFYLCASSIDQEGWQYGYTFGSGTRLTVV.

The rearrangement uses TRBV4-2 and TRBJ2-2; 9 bases agree with TRBD1. Losses at the gene ends were 3 bases for V and 7 bases for J; bases not matched to a gene: 9. This CDR3 has 16 amino acids. CDR1 is LGHNA, CDR2 YNFKEQ, per germline. The CDR3 loop is CASSHWGQGSSGELFF. The CDR3 region has the DNA TGTGCCAGCAGCCATTGGGGACAGGGTTCTAGCGGGGAGCTGTTTTTT.

The genes are TRBV19 and TRBJ2-6; TRBD1 aligns across 8 bases. The germline CDR1 and CDR2 sequences are LNHDA and SQIVND (reference sequence). V was pared by 6 bases and J by 1 base, with 5 bases of the junction left unmatched. This CDR3 has 16 amino acids. Written as DNA, the CDR3 is TGTGCCAGTAGGGACAGGGTCAATTCTGGGGCCAACGTCCTGACTTTC. This encodes CASRDRVNSGANVLTF.

This clone was seen a single time. This chain joins TRBV6-2 or TRBV6-3 and TRBJ2-1; TRBD2 agrees at 9 bases. V lost 4 bases to trimming and J lost 7 bases; unmatched junction nucleotides: 8. The CDR3 consists of 15 residues. Germline V lookup: CDR1 MNHEY, CDR2 SVGEGT. CDR3 loop: CASSSRASGVNEQFF. The CDR3, as DNA: TGTGCCAGCAGTTCGAGGGCTAGCGGGGTGAATGAGCAGTTCTTC.